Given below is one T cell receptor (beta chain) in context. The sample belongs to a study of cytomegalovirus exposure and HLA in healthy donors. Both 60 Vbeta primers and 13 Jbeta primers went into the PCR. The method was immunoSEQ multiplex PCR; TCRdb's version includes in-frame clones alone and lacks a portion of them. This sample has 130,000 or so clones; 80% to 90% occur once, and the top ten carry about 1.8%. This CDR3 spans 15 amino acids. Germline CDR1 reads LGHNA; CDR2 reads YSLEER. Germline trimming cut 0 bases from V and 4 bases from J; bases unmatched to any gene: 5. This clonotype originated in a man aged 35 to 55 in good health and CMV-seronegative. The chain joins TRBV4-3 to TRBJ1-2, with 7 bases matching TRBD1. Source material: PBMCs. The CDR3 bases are TGCGCCAGCAGCCAAGAGCGCCGGGACAGCTATGGCTACACCTTC. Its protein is CASSQERRDSYGYTF.